This T cell receptor beta chain was obtained from a study of OX40 agonist ivuxolimab in advanced cancers. Measured with immunoSEQ multiplex PCR; TCRdb has only the in-frame clones, and not every one. The sample shows some 85,000 clones, roughly 90% of them seen only once. A history of autoimmune disease or systemic immunosuppression excluded patients. The sequencing used CD4+ or CD8+ T cells sorted from blood, collected in a trial of the OX40 agonist ivuxolimab. The receptor was isolated from an adult with an advanced solid tumor such as melanoma, head and neck, liver or kidney cancer.

CDR3 bases: TGTGCCAGCAGGCGGACAGTTAGCACAGATACGCAGTATTTT. Translated: CASRRTVSTDTQYF. The genes are TRBV2 and TRBJ2-3; a possible D gene is TRBD1 (6 bases). The germline gives CDR1 SNHLY, CDR2 FYNNEI. The length of the CDR3 is 14 residues. Trimming removed 6 bases from V and 0 bases from J, with 10 bases in between.